One and the same sample provided the 32 T cell receptor beta chains below, sequenced in a study of T-cell reconstitution after alpha-beta-depleted transplantation in children. Unique molecular identifiers featured in how the TCRbeta library was prepared. MiXCR, applied by TCRdb to the PCR reads, yields one record per CDR3 protein. This table has 240,000 or so distinct CDR3 sequences, 8.2% appearing once. The sequencing here drew on PBMCs, mostly from graft donor cells, taken 180 days after TCRalphabeta/CD19-depleted stem cell transplant. All receptors derive from a male patient aged 10-17 years who had a stem cell transplant for acute lymphoblastic leukemia, so the T cells may come from the graft donor.

In this sample, this clonotype turned up many times. The chain recombines TRBV4-1 with TRBJ2-5, with 12 bases that match TRBD2. After removal of 2 bases from V and 5 bases from J, the junction contained 18 bases not matched to a gene. There are 20 residues in the CDR3. Germline V lookup: CDR1 MGHRA, CDR2 YSYEKL. The CDR3 loop reads CASSQRSGLAGGAGRETQYF. In DNA, the CDR3 is TGCGCCAGCAGCCAAAGATCAGGGCTAGCGGGAGGGGCCGGAAGGGAGACCCAGTACTTC.

This clonotype was detected many times. V gene TRBV29-1 combines with J gene TRBJ1-3; D unclear. The V gene's germline CDR1 is SQVTM and CDR2 ANQGSEA. V was shortened by 7 bases and J by 0 bases, with 7 bases between the two germline ends. The CDR3 contains 12 residues. This chain's CDR3 is CSGRNSGNTIYF. The DNA for the CDR3 is TGCAGCGGCAGGAACTCTGGAAACACCATATATTTT.

This clonotype was observed at least ten times. The chain joins TRBV4-1 to TRBJ1-1, with a possible D match to TRBD1 (5 bases). This CDR3 is built from 14 residues. Germline CDR1 reads MGHRA; CDR2 reads YSYEKL. The germline V and J ends were trimmed by 3 bases and 7 bases, with 15 bases remaining between them. For the CDR3, the DNA is TGCGCCAGCAGCCACCCGGGACCGGTGGTTGAAGCTTTCTTT. Translating gives CASSHPGPVVEAFF.

This clonotype has at least ten counts. This sequence joins TRBV10-1 and TRBJ1-1, with 8 bases aligning to TRBD1. J was trimmed by 12 bases and V by 11 bases; bases with no gene match: 38. The CDR3 loop spans 20 amino acids. The germline V gene encodes CDR1 WNHNN and CDR2 SYGVQD (reference sequence). CDR3 region: CAPHAAGSGGESAVSTGPFF. The CDR3 nucleotides read TGCGCCCCCCATGCGGCCGGGTCAGGGGGCGAGTCGGCGGTGTCTACCGGGCCTTTCTTT.

This clonotype was found many times. V is TRBV12-3 or TRBV12-4 and J is TRBJ1-1; 7 bases align to TRBD1. The V gene end was trimmed by 3 bases and the J gene end by 1 base; junction bases not matched to a gene: 5. The CDR3 spans 15 residues. CDR3 bases: TGTGCCAGCAGTTTCAACAGGGGCGGGAACACTGAAGCTTTCTTT. It encodes CASSFNRGGNTEAFF.

This clonotype came up many times. The chain links TRBV6-1 to TRBJ1-5; 7 bases fit TRBD1. V shed 6 bases and J 0 bases; nucleotides not matched to a gene: 14. Germline V gene sequence: CDR1 MNHNS, CDR2 SASEGT. This CDR3 has 18 residues. The CDR3 loop reads CASRDTGQGVYSNQPQHF. The CDR3 bases are TGTGCCAGCAGAGATACAGGGCAGGGGGTTTATAGCAATCAGCCCCAGCATTTT.

This clonotype was seen repeatedly, ten times or more. CDR3 in amino acids: CASSLLSGTGQETQYF. The CDR3 DNA follows: TGTGCCAGCAGCCTTTTGAGCGGGACAGGCCAAGAGACCCAGTACTTC. The chain couples TRBV6-6 to TRBJ2-5; D is perhaps TRBD1 (8 bases). Trimming took off 6 bases at V and 1 base at J, with 18 bases between the two ends. CDR1 and CDR2 from the germline V gene are MNHNY and SVGAGI (reference sequence). CDR3 size: 16 residues.

This clonotype was seen at least ten times. The V call is TRBV6-2 or TRBV6-3, the J call TRBJ2-7; D assignment may be TRBD1 or TRBD2 (5 bases each). Trimming pared 6 bases from V and 0 bases from J, leaving 15 bases between. In germline, CDR1 is MNHEY, CDR2 SVGEGT. The CDR3 covers 15 residues. The CDR3 loop is CASSLMGVDSYEQYF. The CDR3 nucleotides read TGTGCCAGCAGCCTGATGGGGGTGGACTCCTACGAGCAGTACTTC.

Ten or more counts support this clonotype. The chain joins TRBV9 to TRBJ2-1; 7 positions agree with TRBD2. Germline CDR1 is SGDLS and CDR2 is YYNGEE. This CDR3 region has 15 residues. Germline trimming cut 0 bases from V and 5 bases from J; bases unmatched to any gene: 5. CDR3 in DNA: TGTGCCAGCAGCGTAGAGGGCGGGAGACACAATGAGCAGTTCTTC. Protein: CASSVEGGRHNEQFF.

This clonotype was picked up a small number of times. The chain joins TRBV6-6 to TRBJ2-7; 7 bases fit TRBD1. The CDR3 totals 13 residues. Trimming removed 10 bases from V and 3 bases from J; junction bases left unmatched: 9. In germline, CDR1 is MNHNY, CDR2 SVGAGI (reference sequence). CDR3 DNA sequence: TGTGCCACTTCAGGGGGTTCCTACTACGAGCAGTACTTC. Its protein product is CATSGGSYYEQYF.

This clonotype has at least ten counts. Here the CDR3 reads CALAEEMTGELFF. The CDR3 region has the DNA TGTGCGCTCGCGGAGGAAATGACCGGGGAGCTGTTTTTT. This chain links TRBV10-3 with TRBJ2-2; D is possibly TRBD2 (5 bases). This CDR3 comprises 13 residues. Per the germline V gene, CDR1 is ENHRY and CDR2 is SYGVKD.

There are many counts of this clonotype. The chain has TRBV15 and TRBJ2-3; D is uncertain. This CDR3 is 16 amino acids long. Germline CDR1 reads LNHNV; CDR2 reads YYDKDF (reference sequence). The V end was cut by 3 bases, the J end by 2 bases, with 15 bases between. The CDR3 bases are TGTGCCACCAGCAGTCTTTGGTCCGGATCCACAGATACGCAGTATTTT. It translates to CATSSLWSGSTDTQYF.

This clonotype showed up many times. The gene calls are TRBV5-8 and TRBJ2-1; 8 nucleotides agree with TRBD1. The length of the CDR3 is 15 residues. Germline loops: CDR1 SGHTS, CDR2 YDEGEE. J gave up 4 bases and V 7 bases, and 10 bases lay outside the gene matches. CDR3 DNA: TGTGCCAGCTGTTCTCGACAGGGGCCTTACAATGAGCAGTTCTTC. It encodes CASCSRQGPYNEQFF. The full variable domain, in which reference TRBV5-8 and TRBJ2-1 provide the parts outside the CDR3, is EAGVTQSPTHLIKTRGQQATLRCSPISGHTSVYWYQQALGLGLQFLLWYDEGEERNRGNFPPRFSGRQFPNYSSELNVNALELEDSALYLCASCSRQGPYNEQFFGPGTRLTVL.

Many counts were recorded for this clonotype. The chain is built from TRBV4-3 and TRBJ2-3; D gene uncertain. The CDR3 extends over 13 amino acids. Trimming removed 4 bases at V and 6 bases at J, with 11 bases between. Germline V gene sequence: CDR1 LGHNA, CDR2 YSLEER. The CDR3 bases are TGCGCCAGCAGCCCTCAACGACGGGATACGCAGTATTTT. It specifies CASSPQRRDTQYF.

V gene TRBV18 combines with J gene TRBJ2-3; possible D gene TRBD1, 5 bases. This CDR3 has 15 amino acids. CDR1 KGHSH and CDR2 LQKENI come from the germline V gene. Trimming left V 2 bases short and J 2 bases short, with 11 bases between. The CDR3 loop reads CASSPGAGNTDTQYF. The CDR3 DNA is TGTGCCAGCTCACCAGGGGCAGGGAACACAGATACGCAGTATTTT.

This clonotype was picked up many times. V and J are TRBV7-2 and TRBJ2-7, with D perhaps TRBD1 or TRBD2 (7 bases each). Germline values: CDR1 SGHTA, CDR2 FQGNSA. The CDR3 sequence is 16 residues long. V was trimmed by 2 bases and J by 3 bases, leaving 17 bases between them. The DNA for the CDR3 is TGTGCCAGCAGCTTAAGAGGGGGGGACAGATTCTACGAGCAGTACTTC. This gives the protein CASSLRGGDRFYEQYF.

This clonotype was detected many times. CDR3: CASSSRQGGGYTF. The CDR3 nucleotides read TGTGCCAGCAGCTCCCGACAGGGCGGTGGCTACACCTTC. The V gene is TRBV7-2, the J gene TRBJ1-2; the match to TRBD1 covers 7 bases. CDR3 length equals 13 residues. Per the germline V gene, CDR1 is SGHTA and CDR2 is FQGNSA. V dropped 4 bases and J dropped 7; count of bases not matched to a gene: 6.

This clonotype occurred many times. CDR3 residues: CASSSRGPNTEAFF. DNA of the CDR3: TGTGCCAGCAGTTCCCGGGGGCCTAACACTGAAGCTTTCTTT. The V and J genes are TRBV12-3 or TRBV12-4 and TRBJ1-1; perhaps TRBD1 as D (6 bases). Deletions cut 4 bases from V and 2 bases from J, with 11 bases between. The CDR3 runs to 14 residues.

This clonotype was observed many times. The J gene is TRBJ2-7, the V gene TRBV28; 11 bases match TRBD2. The germline gives CDR1 MDHEN, CDR2 SYDVKM. This CDR3 comprises 15 residues. J was trimmed by 2 bases and V by 5 bases; bases with no gene match: 5. Here the CDR3 reads CASSSVSGRAYEQYF. The CDR3, as DNA: TGTGCCAGCAGTAGCGTTAGCGGGAGGGCCTACGAGCAGTACTTC.

For this clonotype: A read error may be the cause here, since a much bigger clone is one base away. The chain employs TRBV11-3 and TRBJ2-1, with D possibly matching TRBD2 (6 bases). Germline V gene lookup returns CDR1 SGHNT and CDR2 YENEEA. V lost 5 bases and J lost 0, with 11 bases in between. This CDR3 contains 15 residues. CDR3 loop: CASSAGFISYNEQFF. The CDR3 nucleotides read TGTGCCAGCAGCGCGGGATTTATCTCCTACAATGAGCAGTTCTTC.

This clonotype was seen at least ten times. The chain uses TRBV5-1 and TRBJ1-1; 7 bases match TRBD1. V dropped 4 bases and J dropped 1; count of bases not matched to a gene: 7. Germline loops: CDR1 SGHRS, CDR2 YFSETQ. The CDR3 is made up of 15 amino acids. The CDR3 reads CASSAPTGQNTEAFF. The CDR3 DNA reads TGCGCCAGCAGCGCCCCGACAGGGCAGAACACTGAAGCTTTCTTT.

The sample holds many counts of this clonotype. The chain has TRBV15 and TRBJ2-1; D ambiguous. Germline V lookup: CDR1 LNHNV, CDR2 YYDKDF (reference sequence). The V and J ends lost 0 bases and 5 bases respectively, with 11 bases between them. This CDR3 contains 15 residues. CDR3 DNA: TGTGCCACCAGCAGAGACAATGCGTATCACAATGAGCAGTTCTTC. This codes for CATSRDNAYHNEQFF.

The rearrangement joins TRBV5-4 to TRBJ1-1, with D perhaps matching TRBD1 (5 bases). V gave up 5 bases and J gave up 0 bases, with 14 bases separating them. The CDR3 loop spans 15 amino acids. CDR1 is SGHNT, CDR2 YYREEE, per germline (reference sequence). The CDR3 DNA reads TGTGCCAGCAGGGACTACAGGTACATGAACACTGAAGCTTTCTTT. It yields the protein CASRDYRYMNTEAFF. Looking up the rest from reference TRBV5-4 and TRBJ1-1 gives the full variable domain: ETGVTQSPTHLIKTRGQQVTLRCSSQSGHNTVSWYQQALGQGPQFIFQYYREEENGRGNFPPRFSGLQFPNYSSELNVNALELDDSALYLCASRDYRYMNTEAFFGQGTRLTVV.

This clonotype was counted at least ten times. The rearrangement uses TRBV5-1 and TRBJ1-1; possibly TRBD1 for D (6 bases). The V gene lost 5 bases and the J gene lost 5 bases, with 7 bases spanning the gap. The CDR3 extends over 11 amino acids. Germline loops: CDR1 SGHRS, CDR2 YFSETQ. This CDR3 reads CASRRGTEAFF. The CDR3 DNA reads TGCGCCAGCAGGAGGGGGACTGAAGCTTTCTTT.

A few counts support this clonotype. The chain has TRBV7-8 and TRBJ2-3, with TRBD2 as a possible D gene (6 bases). V shed 2 bases and J shed 2 bases, with 11 bases lying between them. Germline V lookup: CDR1 SGHVS, CDR2 FQNEAQ. This CDR3 contains 15 residues. The CDR3 sequence: CASSLRRDLTDTQYF. Here the CDR3 DNA reads TGTGCCAGCAGCTTAAGGCGGGATCTCACAGATACGCAGTATTTT.

This clonotype was recorded many times. The chain couples TRBV3-1 to TRBJ2-7; 9 nucleotides line up with TRBD1. With 3 bases clipped from V and 5 bases from J, the junction kept 8 bases outside the gene matches. Germline CDR1 LGHDT, CDR2 YNNKEL (reference sequence). The CDR3 is 15 amino acids. The CDR3 nucleotides are TGTGCCAGCAGCCAGGGGACAGGGCTCGGGCACGAGCAGTACTTC. As protein: CASSQGTGLGHEQYF.

This clonotype has a count of ten or more. The chain has TRBV5-1 and TRBJ2-3; 11 nucleotides agree with TRBD2. Losses at the gene ends were 0 bases for V and 8 bases for J; bases not matched to a gene: 17. This CDR3 comprises 19 residues. Germline V gene lookup returns CDR1 SGHRS and CDR2 YFSETQ. CDR3 DNA sequence: TGCGCCAGCAGCTTGGTTGGAGAAACGACTAGCGGGGCGCAGGCTACGCAGTATTTT. It translates to CASSLVGETTSGAQATQYF.

This clonotype was found many times. This chain uses TRBV4-1 with TRBJ2-7; unclear D gene. The V and J ends lost 3 bases and 3 bases respectively, with 9 bases between them. The CDR3 is 13 amino acids. Per the germline V gene, CDR1 is MGHRA and CDR2 is YSYEKL. CDR3 sequence (DNA): TGCGCCAGCAGCCAGGATCCTTTCTACGAGCAGTACTTC. It translates to CASSQDPFYEQYF.

This clonotype was observed many times. This chain connects TRBV10-3 to TRBJ2-3; no clear D gene. V was clipped by 10 bases and J by 5 bases, with 16 bases between them. The CDR3 is made up of 13 amino acids. Germline CDR1 and CDR2: ENHRY and SYGVKD. Here the CDR3 reads CATLSLAVDTQYF. Here the CDR3 DNA reads TGTGCCACCTTGAGCCTTGCGGTAGATACGCAGTATTTT.

This clonotype appeared many times. The genes are TRBV9 and TRBJ1-2; no clear D gene. CDR1 is SGDLS and CDR2 is YYNGEE in the germline V gene. Trimming left V 3 bases short and J 7 bases short, with 16 bases between. This CDR3 contains 14 residues. The CDR3 is CASSAGEGRRGYTF. DNA for the CDR3: TGTGCCAGCAGCGCCGGTGAGGGTCGGCGTGGCTACACCTTC.

Many counts were recorded for this clonotype. The gene calls are TRBV7-2 and TRBJ2-3, with D possibly being TRBD1 or TRBD2 (5 bases each). In germline, CDR1 is SGHTA, CDR2 FQGNSA. This CDR3 has 14 residues. Trimming cost V 1 base and J 6 bases, with 11 bases left between them. CDR3 nucleotides: TGTGCCAGCAGCTTAGGGGACGCCCTTGATACGCAGTATTTT. Amino acid sequence: CASSLGDALDTQYF.

This clonotype was seen only a few times. This sequence joins TRBV20-1 and TRBJ1-5; possible D gene TRBD1, 5 bases. The CDR3 has 14 amino acids. V was cut by 1 base and J by 4 bases, with 11 bases left in between. Germline values: CDR1 DFQATT, CDR2 SNEGSKA (reference sequence). This chain's CDR3 is CSARGDGKNQPQHF. Here the CDR3 DNA reads TGCAGTGCTAGAGGGGACGGCAAAAATCAGCCCCAGCATTTT.